The 16 T cell receptor beta chains presented below share a single source sample, sequenced in a study of T cells in Graves' hyperthyroidism and ophthalmopathy. RNA transcripts provided the source from which TCR beta CDR3 regions were amplified. The HTBI primer set was used in a first-round RT-PCR of the TCR CDR3. TCRdb re-derived calls from the multiplex PCR reads in MiXCR, one entry per CDR3 protein. The sample includes about 380,000 distinct CDR3 sequences, 11% to 15% of them seen just once. Sequencing was performed on blood. These receptors were taken from a woman in her sixties with Graves' hyperthyroidism.

Concerning this clonotype: This could be a read error, since a much larger clone is one nucleotide away. The V gene is TRBV20-1, the J gene TRBJ2-3; 9 nucleotides line up with TRBD2. Germline CDR1 DFQATT, CDR2 SNEGSKA (reference sequence). The CDR3 totals 13 residues. CDR3 loop: CGAAGGVGDTQYF. CDR3 coding DNA: TGCGGTGCAGCGGGAGGTGTCGGGGATACGCAGTATTTT.

The rearrangement links TRBV19 to TRBJ1-1; maybe TRBD1 (6 bases). Trimming cost V 5 bases and J 1 base, with 14 bases left between them. This CDR3 is built from 15 residues. CDR1 LNHDA and CDR2 SQIVND come from the germline V gene (reference sequence). The chain's CDR3 is CASSHTGQGNTEAFF. The CDR3 region has the DNA TGTGCCAGTAGTCACACAGGGCAGGGGAACACTGAAGCTTTCTTT.

The CDR3 coding sequence is TGTGCCAGCAGCTTAGGGGGGGGATTTGAGCAGTTCTTC. It translates to CASSLGGGFEQFF. The V call is TRBV7-9, the J call TRBJ2-1, with 7 bases identical to TRBD2. There are 13 residues in the CDR3. Per germline, CDR1 SEHNR and CDR2 FQNEAQ (reference sequence). With V trimmed by 1 base and J by 9 bases, 3 bases remained unmatched. Supplemented by reference TRBV7-9 and TRBJ2-1, the full variable domain reads DTGVSQNPRHKITKRGQNVTFRCDPISEHNRLYWYRQTLGQGPEFLTYFQNEAQLEKSRLLSDRFSAERPKGSFSTLEIQRTEQGDSAMYLCASSLGGGFEQFFGPGTRLTVL.

V and J are TRBV29-1 and TRBJ1-2; D is ambiguous. There are 11 residues in the CDR3. Germline-derived CDR1 and CDR2 are SQVTM and ANQGSEA. The ends were cut back, 5 bases at V and 3 bases at J, with 7 bases in the middle. The CDR3 loop is CSVQKDYGYTF. The CDR3 DNA follows: TGCAGCGTTCAAAAGGACTATGGCTACACCTTC.

This clonotype was observed at least ten times. The rearrangement links TRBV28 to TRBJ2-5; TRBD2 aligns across 7 bases. This CDR3 is 16 amino acids long. Germline V gives CDR1 MDHEN, CDR2 SYDVKM. Unmatched junction bases numbered 14, after V lost 5 bases and J lost 5 bases. CDR3 in amino acids: CASSTRTRVFSETQYF. The CDR3 DNA sequence: TGTGCCAGCAGTACCCGGACTAGAGTTTTTTCCGAGACCCAGTACTTC.

At least ten counts were recorded for this clonotype. The V call is TRBV30, the J call TRBJ1-2; 7 nucleotides match TRBD1. Germline CDR1 reads GTSNPN; CDR2 reads SVGIG (reference sequence). Trimming at V came to 0 bases and at J to 1 base, leaving 8 bases not matched to a gene. This CDR3 spans 16 amino acids. CDR3 in DNA: TGTGCCTGGAGTGTAATGCGGACAGGCGGTAACTATGGCTACACCTTC. Translated: CAWSVMRTGGNYGYTF.

This clonotype showed up many times. A much more abundant neighbour one base away suggests this may be a read error. The genes are TRBV11-3 and TRBJ2-7, with D unresolved. The germline V gene encodes CDR1 SGHNT and CDR2 YENEEA. The CDR3 is 11 residues long. Trimming took off 0 bases at V and 6 bases at J, with 3 bases between the two ends. DNA of the CDR3: TGTGCCAGCAGCTTAGAGTTCGAGCAGTACTTC. Residues: CASSLEFEQYF.

This chain connects TRBV19 to TRBJ2-7; 9 bases are shared with TRBD1. Looked up from germline, CDR1 is LNHDA and CDR2 is SQIVND (reference sequence). J lost 3 bases, V lost 4 bases, and 1 base had no gene match. This CDR3 has 13 residues. Here the CDR3 DNA reads TGTGCCAGTAGTAAGGGACAGGGCTACGAGCAGTACTTC. This codes for CASSKGQGYEQYF.

This clonotype was seen only a few times. The gene calls are TRBV15 and TRBJ2-7; 7 bases match TRBD2. This CDR3 is built from 17 residues. J was trimmed by 3 bases and V by 2 bases; bases with no gene match: 13. Germline CDR1 LNHNV, CDR2 YYDKDF (reference sequence). The CDR3 DNA reads as TGTGCCACCAGCAGACCGGACTGGGCTAGCGGAGACTACGAGCAGTACTTC. Translation: CATSRPDWASGDYEQYF.

This clonotype has ten or more counts. The rearrangement uses TRBV9 and TRBJ2-1; D possibly corresponds to TRBD2 (6 bases). CDR1 is SGDLS, CDR2 YYNGEE, per germline. The V and J ends lost 3 bases and 1 base respectively, with 17 bases between them. CDR3 length: 17 amino acids. CDR3 in amino acids: CASSASSTGVSYNEQFF. In DNA, the CDR3 is TGTGCCAGCAGCGCTTCCTCGACGGGGGTTTCCTACAATGAGCAGTTCTTC.

This clonotype was counted a few times. With a much larger clone just one base away, this may be a read error. The rearrangement joins TRBV3-1 to TRBJ1-1; weak D call: TRBD1 (5 bases). V was pared by 3 bases and J by 5 bases, with 7 bases between. The CDR3 is 12 residues long. Germline CDR1 reads LGHDT; CDR2 reads YNNKEL (reference sequence). CDR3 in amino acids: CASSHGGTEAFF. CDR3 nucleotides: TGTGCCAGCAGCCACGGGGGGACTGAAGCTTTCTTT.

The CDR3 nucleotides read TGTGCCAGCAGCTCCCGTGATAGCGGGAGACGTTACGATGAGCAGTTCTTC. Its protein is CASSSRDSGRRYDEQFF. This chain connects TRBV11-2 to TRBJ2-1, with 9 bases that match TRBD2. Losses at the gene ends were 4 bases for V and 8 bases for J; bases not matched to a gene: 15. This CDR3 has 17 residues. CDR1 and CDR2 from the germline V gene are SGHAT and FQNNGV.

This clonotype was found many times. The rearrangement joins TRBV6-1 to TRBJ2-7, with D possibly called TRBD1 or TRBD2 (6 bases each). This CDR3 has 15 amino acids. Trimming removed 6 bases at V and 2 bases at J, with 17 bases between. Germline loops: CDR1 MNHNS, CDR2 SASEGT. The CDR3, as DNA: TGTGCCAGCAGCTGGGCGGGGACAACCGCCTACGAGCAGTACTTC. It translates to CASSWAGTTAYEQYF.

This clonotype came up a few times. Just one base apart from a much larger clone, this may be a read error. The gene calls are TRBV11-3 and TRBJ2-1, with TRBD2 matching 9 bases. Germline-derived CDR1 and CDR2 are SGHNT and YENEEA. The CDR3 contains 15 residues. This CDR3 reads CASSWREGSYDEQFF. The CDR3 region has the DNA TGTGCCAGCAGCTGGCGGGAGGGCTCCTACGATGAGCAGTTCTTC.

V is TRBV9 and J is TRBJ1-1; 11 bases line up with TRBD1. J was trimmed by 8 bases and V by 3 bases; bases with no gene match: 6. This CDR3 is built from 14 residues. Germline values: CDR1 SGDLS, CDR2 YYNGEE. The CDR3 is CASSGGQGGGEAFF. DNA of the CDR3: TGTGCCAGCAGCGGGGGACAGGGGGGGGGGGAAGCTTTCTTT.

This clonotype was picked up many times. The chain links TRBV3-1 to TRBJ2-7; possible D gene TRBD2, 7 bases. Trimming removed 1 base at V and 4 bases at J, with 11 bases between. The CDR3 runs to 14 residues. The germline V gene has CDR1 LGHDT and CDR2 YNNKEL (reference sequence). The DNA of the CDR3 is TGTGCCAGCAGCCAAGCGGGGGGCCTATACGAGCAGTACTTC. It encodes CASSQAGGLYEQYF.